This paragraph covers one TCR beta chain sequence. Germline V CDR1 and CDR2: DFQATT, SNEGSKA (reference sequence). The CDR3 runs 13 residues. Trimming left V 3 bases short and J 1 base short, with 6 bases between. The source of the sample is a study of T-cell reconstitution after alpha-beta-depleted transplantation in children. The TCRbeta library was prepared with unique molecular identifiers. MiXCR was run by TCRdb on the PCR reads, yielding one entry per CDR3 protein. The table has 400,000 to 500,000 distinct CDR3 sequences, about 11% seen once; the top ten hold roughly 6%. This chain joins TRBV20-1 and TRBJ1-4; no clear D gene. This TCR was sampled from a human donor who donated a stem cell graft to a child with acute myeloid leukemia. The specimen comprised PBMCs from the stem cell graft donor, sampled from the stem cell graft. The CDR3, as DNA: TGCAGTGCTAGCCGGGGAACTAATGAAAAACTGTTTTTT. Its protein product is CSASRGTNEKLFF.